These 9 T cell receptor beta chains share one sample of origin, sequenced in a study of cytomegalovirus exposure and HLA in healthy donors. The study ran its PCR with 60 Vbeta and 13 Jbeta primers. The protocol was immunoSEQ multiplex PCR, while the TCRdb copy is restricted to in-frame clones and leaves out a portion. The table includes around 170,000 clones, approximately 80% detected once. The sample comprised PBMCs. The receptors come from a woman in her 50s in good health and CMV-seropositive.

The chain combines TRBV4-1 with TRBJ1-4; 8 bases map to TRBD1. V gave up 0 bases and J gave up 8 bases; unmatched junction bases: 11. Germline CDR1 is MGHRA and CDR2 is YSYEKL. The CDR3 consists of 17 residues. The CDR3 is CASSQEFRAGGGEKLFF. The CDR3 DNA is TGCGCCAGCAGCCAAGAATTTAGGGCAGGGGGCGGGGAAAAACTGTTTTTT.

This chain joins TRBV7-3 and TRBJ2-2, with unresolved D. Germline lookup yields CDR1 SGHTA and CDR2 FQGTGA. V dropped 3 bases and J dropped 3 bases, with 14 bases sitting between them. The CDR3 sequence is 16 residues long. In DNA, the CDR3 is TGTGCCAGCAGCTTGGGCTGGAAGGCAGACACCGGGGAGCTGTTTTTT. As protein: CASSLGWKADTGELFF.

The chain carries TRBV19 and TRBJ1-4, with 9 nucleotides matching TRBD1. Germline V gene data show CDR1 as LNHDA and CDR2 as SQIVND (reference sequence). The CDR3 runs to 14 residues. The J segment lost 4 bases and the V segment lost 10 bases, leaving 7 bases of the junction unmatched. The CDR3 here is CATSPGQGNEKLFF. The CDR3 bases are TGTGCCACGTCCCCGGGACAGGGTAATGAAAAACTGTTTTTT.

A single count supports this clone. The J gene is TRBJ1-2, the V gene TRBV11-3; the D gene is possibly TRBD1 (6 bases). V was clipped by 1 base and J by 4 bases, with 13 bases between them. Per the germline V gene, CDR1 is SGHNT and CDR2 is YENEEA. The CDR3 contains 15 residues. The CDR3 nucleotides are TGTGCCAGCAGCTTAGTGGCAGGGGCTGGCTATGGCTACACCTTC. Protein: CASSLVAGAGYGYTF.

The V and J genes are TRBV5-1 and TRBJ2-5, with 7 bases lining up with TRBD1. This CDR3 has 13 residues. Unmatched junction bases numbered 5, after V lost 4 bases and J lost 5 bases. The V gene's germline CDR1 is SGHRS and CDR2 YFSETQ. CDR3 sequence (DNA): TGCGCCAGCAGCGCACAGGGGACCGAGACCCAGTACTTC. Amino acids: CASSAQGTETQYF.

This chain joins TRBV25-1 and TRBJ1-2; perhaps TRBD1 as D (5 bases). V was cut by 6 bases and J by 4 bases, with 9 bases left in between. Germline CDR1 MGHDK, CDR2 SYGVNS. The CDR3 runs 12 residues. The CDR3 nucleotides are TGTGCCAGCAGCGGGGGACCCTATGGCTACACCTTC. Amino acid sequence: CASSGGPYGYTF.

This sequence joins TRBV25-1 and TRBJ1-2; 9 bases align to TRBD1. V dropped 5 bases and J dropped 4; count of bases not matched to a gene: 14. The CDR3 extends over 17 amino acids. Germline CDR1 MGHDK, CDR2 SYGVNS. CDR3 residues: CASSSPGTGSFVYGYTF. As DNA, the CDR3 is TGTGCCAGCAGTTCCCCCGGGACAGGGAGCTTCGTCTATGGCTACACCTTC.

With respect to this clone: The same CDR3 can be traced to other DNA sequences in this sample. This chain links TRBV28 with TRBJ2-7, with D possibly TRBD2 on 6 matching bases. V lost 2 bases and J 4 bases, leaving 6 bases between the germline ends. CDR1 is MDHEN and CDR2 is SYDVKM in the germline V gene. This CDR3 is 12 amino acids long. The CDR3 DNA follows: TGTGCCAGCAGTTTAGGAGGGTACGAGCAGTACTTC. This sequence encodes CASSLGGYEQYF.

The CDR3 DNA reads as TGTGCCAGCAGCCGCGGGGGGGAGCTGTTTTTT. Amino acid sequence: CASSRGGELFF. The V and J genes are TRBV4-2 and TRBJ2-2; D possibly corresponds to TRBD2 (5 bases). Per germline, CDR1 LGHNA and CDR2 YNFKEQ. V lost 4 bases to trimming and J lost 8 bases, with 5 bases between them. CDR3 length: 11 amino acids.